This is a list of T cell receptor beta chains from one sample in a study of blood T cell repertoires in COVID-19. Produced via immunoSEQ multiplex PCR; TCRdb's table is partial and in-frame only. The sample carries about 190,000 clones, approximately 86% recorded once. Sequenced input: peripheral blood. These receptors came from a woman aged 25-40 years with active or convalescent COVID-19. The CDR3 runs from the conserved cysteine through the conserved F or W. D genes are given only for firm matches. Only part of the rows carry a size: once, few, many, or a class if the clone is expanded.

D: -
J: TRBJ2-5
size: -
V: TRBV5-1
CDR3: CASSLGLQETQYF
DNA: TGCGCCAGCAGCTTGGGCCTACAAGAGACCCAGTACTTC

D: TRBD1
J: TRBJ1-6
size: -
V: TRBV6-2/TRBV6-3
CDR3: CASSFNRRDSGNSPLHF
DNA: TGTGCCAGCAGTTTTAACAGGAGGGACAGCGGTAATTCACCCCTCCACTTT

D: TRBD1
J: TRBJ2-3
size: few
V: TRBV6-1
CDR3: CASSEGQGDTDTQYF
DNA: TGTGCCAGCAGTGAGGGACAGGGGGACACAGATACGCAGTATTTT

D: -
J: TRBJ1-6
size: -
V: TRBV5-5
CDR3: CASSSIEPTTLHF
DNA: TGTGCCAGCAGCTCCATCGAACCGACAACCCTCCACTTT

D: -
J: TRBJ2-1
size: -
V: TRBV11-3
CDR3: CASSLPVSYNEQFF
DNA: TGTGCCAGCAGCTTACCAGTCTCCTACAATGAGCAGTTCTTC

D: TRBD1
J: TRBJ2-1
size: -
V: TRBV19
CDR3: CASIPTGGAVPYNEQFF
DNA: TGTGCCAGTATTCCGACAGGGGGCGCGGTCCCCTACAATGAGCAGTTCTTC

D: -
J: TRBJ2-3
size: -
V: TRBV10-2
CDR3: CASSQLPRDTQYF
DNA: TGCGCCAGCAGTCAGCTCCCTAGAGATACGCAGTATTTT

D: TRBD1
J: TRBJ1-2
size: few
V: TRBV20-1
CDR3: CTSGTGYGYTF
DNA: TGCACCTCCGGGACAGGCTACGGCTACACCTTC

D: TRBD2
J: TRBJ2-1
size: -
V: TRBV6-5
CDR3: CASMRLAGDYNEQFF
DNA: TGTGCCAGCATGCGCCTAGCGGGAGATTACAATGAGCAGTTCTTC

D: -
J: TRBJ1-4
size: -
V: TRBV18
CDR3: CASSPTGPTNEKLFF
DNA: TGTGCCAGCTCACCTACAGGGCCCACTAATGAAAAACTGTTTTTT

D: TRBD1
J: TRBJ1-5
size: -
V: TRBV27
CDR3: CASSTQGGRNQPQHF
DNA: TGTGCCAGCAGTACCCAGGGGGGCCGAAATCAGCCCCAGCATTTT

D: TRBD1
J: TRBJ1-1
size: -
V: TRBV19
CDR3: CASSIRTGAGAFF
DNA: TGTGCCAGTAGTATCCGGACAGGGGCTGGGGCTTTCTTT

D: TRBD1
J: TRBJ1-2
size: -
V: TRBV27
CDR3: CASSWSAGGSYGYTF
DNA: TGTGCCAGCAGTTGGTCCGCAGGGGGAAGCTATGGCTACACCTTC

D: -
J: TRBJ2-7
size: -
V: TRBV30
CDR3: CAWSKGGGSYEQYF
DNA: TGTGCCTGGAGTAAGGGGGGGGGCTCCTACGAGCAGTACTTC

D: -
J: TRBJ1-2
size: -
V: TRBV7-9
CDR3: CASSPAGGQPFLGGYTF
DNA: TGTGCCAGCAGCCCCGCGGGGGGGCAGCCGTTTTTAGGTGGCTACACCTTC

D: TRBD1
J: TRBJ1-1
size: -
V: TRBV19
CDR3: CASSPGQYTEAFF
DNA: TGTGCCAGTAGTCCGGGACAGTACACTGAAGCTTTCTTT

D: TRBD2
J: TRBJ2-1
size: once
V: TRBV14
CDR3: CASSQVGTSGSWSYNEQFF
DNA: TGTGCCAGCAGCCAAGTAGGGACTAGCGGGAGTTGGTCCTACAATGAGCAGTTCTTC

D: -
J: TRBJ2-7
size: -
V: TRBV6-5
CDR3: CACTVSSYEQYF
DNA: TGTGCCTGTACCGTGAGTTCCTACGAGCAGTACTTC

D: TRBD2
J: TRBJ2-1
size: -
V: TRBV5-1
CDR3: CASSLLRGSDNEQFF
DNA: TGCGCCAGCAGCTTGCTGCGCGGGAGCGACAATGAGCAGTTCTTC

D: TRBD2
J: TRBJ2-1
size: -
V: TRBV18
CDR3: CASSPGTSGGNNEQFF
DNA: TGTGCCAGCTCACCAGGGACTAGCGGGGGTAACAATGAGCAGTTCTTC

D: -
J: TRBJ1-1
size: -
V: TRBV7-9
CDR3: CASSLPPGREAFF
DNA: TGTGCCAGCAGCCTCCCGCCGGGACGGGAGGCTTTCTTT

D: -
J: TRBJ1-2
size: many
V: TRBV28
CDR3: CATQRDIRGGGYTF
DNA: TGTGCCACTCAAAGGGACATCCGAGGGGGTGGCTACACCTTC

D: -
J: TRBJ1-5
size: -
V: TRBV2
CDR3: CASSELQGVQPQHF
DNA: TGTGCCAGCAGTGAGCTACAGGGTGTTCAGCCCCAGCATTTT

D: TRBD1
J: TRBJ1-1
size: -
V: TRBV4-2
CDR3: CASSLNQGVNTEAFF
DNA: TGTGCCAGCAGCCTCAACCAGGGGGTGAACACTGAAGCTTTCTTT

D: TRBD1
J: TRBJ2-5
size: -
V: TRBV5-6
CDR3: CASSSYRGLQETQYF
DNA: TGTGCCAGCAGCTCTTACAGGGGGCTCCAAGAGACCCAGTACTTC

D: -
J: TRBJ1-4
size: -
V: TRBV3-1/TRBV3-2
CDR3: CASSPSGVDEKLFF
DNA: TGTGCCAGCAGCCCTTCAGGGGTGGATGAAAAACTGTTTTTT

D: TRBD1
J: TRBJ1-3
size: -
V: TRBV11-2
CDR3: CASSSQGARHTIYF
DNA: TGTGCCAGCAGCTCCCAGGGGGCTCGACACACCATATATTTT

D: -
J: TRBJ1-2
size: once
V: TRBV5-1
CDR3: CASSLTQMGGYTF
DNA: TGCGCCAGCAGCTTGACCCAAATGGGCGGCTACACCTTC

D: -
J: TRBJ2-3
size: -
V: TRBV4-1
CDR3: CASSQGLSAQYF
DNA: TGCGCCAGCAGCCAAGGTCTTAGCGCGCAGTATTTT

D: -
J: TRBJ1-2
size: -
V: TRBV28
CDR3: CASSPSGRLLYGYTF
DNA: TGTGCCAGCAGCCCCAGTGGCAGACTCCTCTATGGCTACACCTTC

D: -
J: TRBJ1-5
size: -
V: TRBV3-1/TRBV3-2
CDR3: CASSQEGAAQPQHF
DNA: TGTGCCAGCAGCCAAGAGGGCGCAGCTCAGCCCCAGCATTTT

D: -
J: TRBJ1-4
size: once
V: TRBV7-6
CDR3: CASSLSQGNEKLFF
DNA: TGTGCCAGCAGCCTGTCCCAGGGGAACGAAAAACTGTTTTTT

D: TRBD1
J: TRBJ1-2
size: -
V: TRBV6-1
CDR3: CASSEGLGTGVVGYTF
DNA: TGTGCCAGCAGTGAAGGGCTAGGGACAGGAGTCGTTGGCTACACCTTC

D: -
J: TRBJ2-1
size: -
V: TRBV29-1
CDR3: CSVGLDVMNEQFF
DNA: TGCAGCGTTGGTCTAGATGTGATGAATGAGCAGTTCTTC

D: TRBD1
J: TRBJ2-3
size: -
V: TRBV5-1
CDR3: CASSPGGLTDTQYF
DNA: TGCGCCAGCAGCCCAGGGGGCCTCACAGATACGCAGTATTTT

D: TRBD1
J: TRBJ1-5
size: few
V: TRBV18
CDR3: CASSPGQASNQPQHF
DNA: TGTGCCAGCTCACCGGGACAGGCTAGCAATCAGCCCCAGCATTTT

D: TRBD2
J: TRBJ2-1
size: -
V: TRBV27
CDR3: CASSQRGGLASNEQFF
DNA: TGTGCCAGCAGTCAGCGCGGGGGACTAGCGAGTAATGAGCAGTTCTTC

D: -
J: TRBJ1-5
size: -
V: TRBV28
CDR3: CASGGMRGNQPQHF
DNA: TGTGCCAGCGGCGGGATGAGGGGCAATCAGCCCCAGCATTTT

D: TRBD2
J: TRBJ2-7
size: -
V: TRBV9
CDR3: CASSVAGAGGTYEQYF
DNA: TGTGCCAGCAGCGTAGCTGGAGCGGGAGGTACCTACGAGCAGTACTTC

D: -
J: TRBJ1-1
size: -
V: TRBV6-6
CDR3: CASSYSSQINTEAFF
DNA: TGTGCCAGCAGTTACTCAAGCCAAATAAACACTGAAGCTTTCTTT

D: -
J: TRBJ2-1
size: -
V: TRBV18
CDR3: CASSPYSGNEQFF
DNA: TGTGCCAGCTCACCATACTCCGGGAATGAGCAGTTCTTC

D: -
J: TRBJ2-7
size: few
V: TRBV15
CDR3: CATSREPGLQYEQYF
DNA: TGTGCCACCAGCAGAGAACCGGGACTGCAGTACGAGCAGTACTTC

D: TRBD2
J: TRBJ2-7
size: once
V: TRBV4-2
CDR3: CASSQQPSGSSYEQYF
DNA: TGTGCCAGCAGCCAACAACCAAGCGGGAGCTCCTACGAGCAGTACTTC

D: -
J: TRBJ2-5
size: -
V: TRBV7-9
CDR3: CASSPFSLIETQYF
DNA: TGTGCCAGCAGCCCTTTCTCCTTAATAGAGACCCAGTACTTC

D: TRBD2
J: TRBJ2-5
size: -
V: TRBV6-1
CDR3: CASSEWGGGETQYF
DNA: TGTGCCAGCAGTGAATGGGGGGGTGGGGAGACCCAGTACTTC

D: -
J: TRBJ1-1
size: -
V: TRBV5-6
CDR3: CASGRDTLNTEAFF
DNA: TGTGCCAGCGGCCGGGACACCCTGAACACTGAAGCTTTCTTT

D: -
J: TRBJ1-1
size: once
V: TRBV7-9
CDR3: CASSLVEATEAFF
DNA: TGTGCCAGCAGCTTAGTGGAGGCCACTGAAGCTTTCTTT

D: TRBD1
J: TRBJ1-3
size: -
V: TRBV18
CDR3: CASSRLGQAEPSGNTIYF
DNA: TGTGCCAGCTCACGGCTAGGACAGGCCGAACCCTCTGGAAACACCATATATTTT

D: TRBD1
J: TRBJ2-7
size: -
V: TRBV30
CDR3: CAWSYLGTGGYEQYF
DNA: TGTGCCTGGAGTTACTTAGGGACAGGGGGTTACGAGCAGTACTTC

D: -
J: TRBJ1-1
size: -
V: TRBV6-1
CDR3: CASSERVTNTEAFF
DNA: TGTGCCAGCAGTGAAAGAGTAACGAACACTGAAGCTTTCTTT

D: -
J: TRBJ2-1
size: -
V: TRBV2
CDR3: CASSGGLEQFF
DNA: TGTGCCAGCAGTGGGGGCCTTGAGCAGTTCTTC

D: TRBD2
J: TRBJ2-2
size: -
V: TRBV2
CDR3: CASSLGLAGTGELFF
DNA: TGTGCCAGCAGTTTGGGACTAGCGGGCACCGGGGAGCTGTTTTTT

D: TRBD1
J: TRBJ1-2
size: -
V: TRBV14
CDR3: CASSQGQGDGYTF
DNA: TGTGCCAGCAGCCAGGGACAGGGGGATGGCTACACCTTC